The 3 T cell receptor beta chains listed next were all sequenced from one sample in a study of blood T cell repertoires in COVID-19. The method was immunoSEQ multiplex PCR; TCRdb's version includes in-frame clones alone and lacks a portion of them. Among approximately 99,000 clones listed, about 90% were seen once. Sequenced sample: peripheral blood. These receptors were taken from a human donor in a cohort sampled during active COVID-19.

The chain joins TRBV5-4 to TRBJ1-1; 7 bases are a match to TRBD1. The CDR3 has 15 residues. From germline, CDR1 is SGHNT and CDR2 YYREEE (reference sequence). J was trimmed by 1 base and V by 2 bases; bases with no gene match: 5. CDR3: CASSLHNRGNTEAFF. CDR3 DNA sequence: TGTGCCAGCAGCTTACACAACAGGGGGAACACTGAAGCTTTCTTT.

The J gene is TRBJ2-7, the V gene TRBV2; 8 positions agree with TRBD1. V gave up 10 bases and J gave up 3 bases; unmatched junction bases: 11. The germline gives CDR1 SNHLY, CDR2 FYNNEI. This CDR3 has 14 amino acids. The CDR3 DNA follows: TGTGCCAATTCAGGACAGGGTGGCCTCTACGAGCAGTACTTC. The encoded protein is CANSGQGGLYEQYF.

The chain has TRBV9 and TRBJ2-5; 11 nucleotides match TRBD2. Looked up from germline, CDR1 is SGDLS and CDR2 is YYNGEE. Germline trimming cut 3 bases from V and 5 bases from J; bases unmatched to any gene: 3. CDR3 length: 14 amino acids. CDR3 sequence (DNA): TGTGCCAGCAGCGCCTGGACTAGCGGGGAGACCCAGTACTTC. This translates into CASSAWTSGETQYF.